These 24 T cell receptor beta chains were all obtained from the same sample, sequenced in a study of T cells in Graves' hyperthyroidism and ophthalmopathy. Researchers amplified the TCR beta CDR3 regions from RNA transcripts. The TCR CDR3 was amplified in a first-round RT-PCR using the HTBI primer set. TCRdb itself ran the multiplex PCR reads through MiXCR, one entry per CDR3 protein. The data contain around 700,000 distinct CDR3 sequences, 18% of them singletons. Specimen: blood. Receptor source: a woman aged 45 to 65 with Graves' hyperthyroidism that later progressed to Graves' ophthalmopathy.

The chain has TRBV3-1 and TRBJ1-1, with 7 bases that match TRBD1. The germline V gene encodes CDR1 LGHDT and CDR2 YNNKEL (reference sequence). CDR3 length: 13 residues. V shed 1 base, J shed 7 bases, and the junction held 3 bases outside the gene matches. The CDR3 DNA is TGTGCCAGCAGCCAAGGATGGGACAGTGAAGCTTTCTTT. Translation: CASSQGWDSEAFF. Based on the CDR3 plus reference TRBV3-1 and TRBJ1-1, the full variable domain is DTAVSQTPKYLVTQMGNDKSIKCEQNLGHDTMYWYKQDSKKFLKIMFSYNNKELIINETVPNRFSPKSPDKAHLNLHINSLELGDSAVYFCASSQGWDSEAFFGQGTRLTVV.

This clonotype was seen only a few times. V is TRBV7-9 and J is TRBJ2-4; the match to TRBD1 covers 8 bases. Looked up from germline, CDR1 is SEHNR and CDR2 is FQNEAQ (reference sequence). The CDR3 runs to 15 residues. V was clipped by 5 bases and J by 0 bases; unmatched bases: 3. CDR3 DNA: TGTGCCAGCAGCCGACAGGGGATAGCCAAAAACATTCAGTACTTC. This encodes CASSRQGIAKNIQYF.

This clonotype was detected many times. CDR3 amino acids: CASSPRTGGGYGYTF. The DNA for the CDR3 is TGCGCCAGCAGCCCCAGGACAGGGGGTGGGTATGGCTACACCTTC. The V gene is TRBV5-1, the J gene TRBJ1-2, with 10 bases fitting TRBD1. Unmatched junction bases numbered 8, after V lost 4 bases and J lost 5 bases. The CDR3 runs 15 residues. Germline V gene sequence: CDR1 SGHRS, CDR2 YFSETQ.

This chain connects TRBV19 to TRBJ2-2; D ambiguous. CDR1 and CDR2 (germline): LNHDA, SQIVND (reference sequence). The V and J ends lost 4 bases and 5 bases respectively, with 11 bases between them. CDR3 length: 14 amino acids. CDR3 DNA: TGTGCCAGTAGTAATGGGTTCGGGACCGGGGAGCTGTTTTTT. It yields the protein CASSNGFGTGELFF.

This clonotype appeared once. A much larger clone lies one base from this, so it may be a read error. The V and J genes are TRBV6-5 and TRBJ2-1, with 7 nucleotides matching TRBD2. The CDR3 runs 16 residues. Germline V lookup: CDR1 MNHEY, CDR2 SVGAGI. CDR3: CASSSREASSYNEQSF. DNA of the CDR3: TGTGCCAGCAGTTCCCGGGAGGCGAGCTCCTACAATGAGCAGTCCTTC.

This clonotype was seen many times. The V call is TRBV29-1, the J call TRBJ1-1; D is ambiguous. This CDR3 has 13 residues. Germline CDR1 SQVTM, CDR2 ANQGSEA. V lost 8 bases and J 0 bases, leaving 13 bases between the germline ends. This CDR3 reads CSSLDVMNTEAFF. CDR3 sequence (DNA): TGCAGCTCGCTTGACGTAATGAACACTGAAGCTTTCTTT.

This sequence joins TRBV5-4 and TRBJ1-2; unclear D gene. CDR1 and CDR2 from the germline V gene are SGHNT and YYREEE (reference sequence). The CDR3 is 13 residues long. V was cut by 7 bases and J by 8 bases, with 18 bases left in between. CDR3: CASAGEGRMGYTF. The CDR3 DNA follows: TGTGCCAGCGCTGGGGAGGGCCGTATGGGCTACACCTTC.

The J gene is TRBJ1-6, the V gene TRBV9; D not certain. The germline V and J ends were trimmed by 0 bases and 7 bases, with 8 bases remaining between them. CDR1 and CDR2 from the germline V gene are SGDLS and YYNGEE. CDR3 length equals 14 residues. The CDR3 loop is CASSVEALNSPLHF. CDR3 coding DNA: TGTGCCAGCAGCGTAGAGGCATTGAATTCACCCCTCCACTTT. The whole variable domain, remainder taken from reference TRBV9 and TRBJ1-6, is DSGVTQTPKHLITATGQRVTLRCSPRSGDLSVYWYQQSLDQGLQFLIQYYNGEERAKGNILERFSAQQFPDLHSELNLSSLELGDSALYFCASSVEALNSPLHFGNGTRLTVT.

This clonotype was observed many times. The chain links TRBV20-1 to TRBJ1-1; 8 nucleotides align to TRBD1. CDR3 length equals 15 residues. Germline values: CDR1 DFQATT, CDR2 SNEGSKA (reference sequence). Trimming at V came to 4 bases and at J to 5 bases, leaving 12 bases not matched to a gene. CDR3 nucleotides: TGCAGTGCTACCCGGTGGCAGGGGGCCGGGACTGAAGCTTTCTTT. It codes for CSATRWQGAGTEAFF.

This clonotype was picked up many times. This chain links TRBV3-1 with TRBJ1-5, with TRBD1 identical over 11 bases. CDR1 is LGHDT, CDR2 YNNKEL, per germline (reference sequence). The trim removed 3 bases at V and 0 bases at J, leaving 7 bases unmatched. The CDR3 extends over 18 amino acids. The CDR3 nucleotides are TGTGCCAGCAGCCAGGGACAGGGGGGGATCAATAGCAATCAGCCCCAGCATTTT. Amino acid sequence: CASSQGQGGINSNQPQHF.

This rearrangement joins TRBV4-1 to TRBJ1-5; 7 positions agree with TRBD1. Germline V gene sequence: CDR1 MGHRA, CDR2 YSYEKL. V gave up 3 bases and J gave up 3 bases; unmatched junction bases: 5. CDR3 length equals 15 residues. This chain's CDR3 is CASSQTGLPNQPQHF. The DNA for the CDR3 is TGCGCCAGCAGCCAGACAGGGTTACCCAATCAGCCCCAGCATTTT.

CDR3 region: CASSQVGLAGVYEQYF. CDR3 coding DNA: TGTGCCAGCAGCCAAGTGGGACTAGCGGGGGTCTACGAGCAGTACTTC. The gene calls are TRBV3-1 and TRBJ2-7, with 14 bases lining up with TRBD2. The CDR3 is 16 amino acids. Germline CDR1 LGHDT, CDR2 YNNKEL (reference sequence). Trimming at V came to 1 base and at J to 3 bases, leaving 2 bases not matched to a gene.

In its sample, this clonotype was seen many times. The genes are TRBV5-1 and TRBJ2-1; tentatively, D is TRBD2 (5 bases). V was trimmed by 3 bases and J by 9 bases, leaving 7 bases between them. Germline V gene lookup returns CDR1 SGHRS and CDR2 YFSETQ. The CDR3 contains 11 residues. In DNA form, the CDR3 reads TGCGCCAGCAGCTCAGCGGTTGAGCAGTTCTTC. It is translated as CASSSAVEQFF.

In its sample, this clonotype was seen many times. V is TRBV3-1 and J is TRBJ1-1; D might be TRBD1 (5 bases). Per germline, CDR1 LGHDT and CDR2 YNNKEL (reference sequence). V lost 2 bases and J lost 0, with 28 bases in between. The CDR3 runs to 21 residues. CDR3 coding DNA: TGTGCCAGCAGCCAATTGCTTGGGGGAGCAGGCGCTACAGACATGAACACTGAAGCTTTCTTT. Translating gives CASSQLLGGAGATDMNTEAFF. Complete variable domain (other parts from reference TRBV3-1 and TRBJ1-1): DTAVSQTPKYLVTQMGNDKSIKCEQNLGHDTMYWYKQDSKKFLKIMFSYNNKELIINETVPNRFSPKSPDKAHLNLHINSLELGDSAVYFCASSQLLGGAGATDMNTEAFFGQGTRLTVV.

This clonotype was observed many times. This sequence joins TRBV12-3 or TRBV12-4 and TRBJ1-2; 7 bases are shared with TRBD1. There are 14 residues in the CDR3. Trimming at V came to 5 bases and at J to 4 bases, leaving 7 bases not matched to a gene. CDR3 coding DNA: TGTGCCAGCAGTCCCATACAGGGGTTCTATGGCTACACCTTC. Translating it yields CASSPIQGFYGYTF.

Ten or more counts support this clonotype. The genes are TRBV3-1 and TRBJ1-1; D remains unclear. Trimming cost V 1 base and J 1 base, with 10 bases left between them. Per the germline V gene, CDR1 is LGHDT and CDR2 is YNNKEL (reference sequence). The CDR3 runs to 15 residues. The CDR3 sequence is CASSQGRLQNTEAFF. The CDR3, as DNA: TGTGCCAGCAGCCAAGGTAGGCTGCAGAACACTGAAGCTTTCTTT.

This chain uses TRBV12-3 or TRBV12-4 with TRBJ2-1; TRBD2 aligns across 9 bases. Losses at the gene ends were 2 bases for V and 4 bases for J; bases not matched to a gene: 9. CDR3 length: 17 residues. The DNA for the CDR3 is TGTGCCAGCAGTTTACTGGACGCGGGGGGGCCTTACAATGAGCAGTTCTTC. Translation: CASSLLDAGGPYNEQFF.

This clonotype was seen ten or more times. This sequence joins TRBV18 and TRBJ2-7, with D tentatively TRBD2 (5 bases). V lost 6 bases, J lost 3 bases, and 18 bases lay in between. This CDR3 has 15 amino acids. Germline values: CDR1 KGHSH, CDR2 LQKENI. CDR3 amino acids: CASSLRPGVRYEQYF. CDR3 bases: TGTGCCAGCTCTCTCCGACCCGGGGTACGCTACGAGCAGTACTTC.

This clonotype was observed at least ten times. The chain recombines TRBV12-3 or TRBV12-4 with TRBJ2-3, with D possibly being TRBD1 or TRBD2 (5 bases each). Trimming stripped 3 bases from V and 1 base from J, with 14 bases between. The CDR3 sequence is 16 residues long. The CDR3 spells CASSFRAGTRTDTQYF. As DNA, the CDR3 is TGTGCCAGCAGTTTTAGGGCAGGGACCCGCACAGATACGCAGTATTTT.

This sequence joins TRBV24-1 and TRBJ2-3; D gene uncertain. The CDR3 spans 14 residues. The germline V gene encodes CDR1 KGHDR and CDR2 SFDVKD. Trimming shortened V by 4 bases and J by 2 bases, and 9 bases separated the two germline ends. The chain's CDR3 is CATSEVPDTDTQYF. The CDR3 coding sequence is TGTGCCACCAGTGAGGTACCCGACACAGATACGCAGTATTTT.

The chain employs TRBV5-1 and TRBJ2-5; a possible D gene is TRBD1 (6 bases). Germline V gene sequence: CDR1 SGHRS, CDR2 YFSETQ. This CDR3 has 13 residues. With 1 base removed from V and 3 bases from J, the gap between germline ends came to 7 bases. The CDR3: CASSLWTEETQYF. The CDR3 nucleotides are TGCGCCAGCAGCTTGTGGACAGAAGAGACCCAGTACTTC.

This clonotype was counted between two and nine times. The chain couples TRBV20-1 to TRBJ1-6, with no clear D. CDR1 is DFQATT and CDR2 is SNEGSKA in the germline V gene (reference sequence). This CDR3 has 15 residues. V shed 3 bases and J shed 2 bases, with 11 bases lying between them. CDR3 in DNA: TGCAGTGCTAGGGTCGACAAGACCTATAATTCACCCCTCCACTTT. It translates to CSARVDKTYNSPLHF.

About this clonotype: One end of the junction varies from germline; a read error may be responsible. This chain links TRBV20-1 with TRBJ1-5, with D unresolved. The germline gives CDR1 DFQATT, CDR2 SNEGSKA (reference sequence). The CDR3 runs 17 residues. The CDR3 here is CSARGGSLTFSNQPRHF. The CDR3 DNA reads TGCAGTGCTAGAGGTGGCAGCTTAACGTTTAGCAATCAGCCCCGGCATTTT.

Only a few counts were recorded for this clonotype. V usage is TRBV15 and J usage is TRBJ2-3; 9 nucleotides align to TRBD2. Trimming took 2 bases from V and 5 from J; bases not matched to a gene: 8. CDR1 and CDR2 from the germline V gene are LNHNV and YYDKDF (reference sequence). This CDR3 spans 16 amino acids. The CDR3 spells CATSRRLAAPLDTQYF. CDR3 coding DNA: TGTGCCACCAGCAGACGACTAGCGGCTCCTCTAGATACGCAGTATTTT. Complete variable domain (other parts from reference TRBV15 and TRBJ2-3): DAMVIQNPRYQVTQFGKPVTLSCSQTLNHNVMYWYQQKSSQAPKLLFHYYDKDFNNEADTPDNFQSRRPNTSFCFLDIRSPGLGDTAMYLCATSRRLAAPLDTQYFGPGTRLTVL.